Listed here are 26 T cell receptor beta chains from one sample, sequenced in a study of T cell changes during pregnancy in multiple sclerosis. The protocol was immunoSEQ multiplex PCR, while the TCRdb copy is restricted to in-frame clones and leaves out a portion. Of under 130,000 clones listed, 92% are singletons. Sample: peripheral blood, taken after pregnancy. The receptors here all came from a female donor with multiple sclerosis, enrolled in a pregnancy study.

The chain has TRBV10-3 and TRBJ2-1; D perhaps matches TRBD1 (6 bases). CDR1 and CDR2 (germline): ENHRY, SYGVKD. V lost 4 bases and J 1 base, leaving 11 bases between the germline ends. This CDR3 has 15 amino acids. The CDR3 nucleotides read TGTGCCATCAGTGGGACAGACCGGTCCTACAATGAGCAGTTCTTC. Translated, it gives CAISGTDRSYNEQFF.

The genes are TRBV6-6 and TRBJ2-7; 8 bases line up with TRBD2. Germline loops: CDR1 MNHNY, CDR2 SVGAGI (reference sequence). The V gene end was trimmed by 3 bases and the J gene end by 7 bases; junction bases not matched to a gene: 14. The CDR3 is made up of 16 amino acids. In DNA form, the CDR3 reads TGTGCCAGCAGTTATCCAACTAGCGGTACAGGGCGGGAGCAGTACTTC. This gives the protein CASSYPTSGTGREQYF.

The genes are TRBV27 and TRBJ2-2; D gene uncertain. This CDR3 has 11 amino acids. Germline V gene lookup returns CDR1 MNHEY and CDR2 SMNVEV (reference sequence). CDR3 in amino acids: CASRNTGELFF. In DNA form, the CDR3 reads TGTGCTTCTAGAAACACCGGGGAGCTGTTTTTT.

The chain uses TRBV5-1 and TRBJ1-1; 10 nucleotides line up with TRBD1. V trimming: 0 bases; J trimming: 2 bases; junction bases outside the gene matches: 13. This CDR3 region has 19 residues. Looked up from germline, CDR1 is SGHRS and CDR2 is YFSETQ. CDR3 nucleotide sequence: TGCGCCAGCAGCTTGGACCGACAGGGGGCATTAGTAATTAACACTGAAGCTTTCTTT. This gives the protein CASSLDRQGALVINTEAFF.

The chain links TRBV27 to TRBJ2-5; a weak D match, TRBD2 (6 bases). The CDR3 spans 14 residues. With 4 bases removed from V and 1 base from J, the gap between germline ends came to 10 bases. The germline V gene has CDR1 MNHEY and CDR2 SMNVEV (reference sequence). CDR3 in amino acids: CASSYRGFQETQYF. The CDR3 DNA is TGTGCCAGCAGTTACCGGGGGTTCCAAGAGACCCAGTACTTC.

The CDR3 is CASSSGLAFNEQFF. The CDR3 DNA sequence: TGTGCCAGCAGCTCCGGGTTAGCCTTCAATGAGCAGTTCTTC. The chain joins TRBV7-9 to TRBJ2-1; no reliable D call. CDR3 length: 14 amino acids. The germline gives CDR1 SEHNR, CDR2 FQNEAQ (reference sequence). With 4 bases removed from V and 6 bases from J, the gap between germline ends came to 13 bases.

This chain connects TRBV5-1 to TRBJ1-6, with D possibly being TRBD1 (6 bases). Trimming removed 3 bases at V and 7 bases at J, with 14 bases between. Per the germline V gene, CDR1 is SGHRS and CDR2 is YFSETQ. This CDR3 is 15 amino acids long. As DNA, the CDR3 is TGCGCCAGCAGCTCATGGACAGACGCCAATTCACCCCTCCACTTT. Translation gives CASSSWTDANSPLHF.

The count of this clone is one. CDR3: CASSLDFVPVNTEAFF. Written as DNA, the CDR3 is TGCGCCAGCAGCTTGGATTTTGTCCCAGTGAACACTGAAGCTTTCTTT. The rearrangement joins TRBV5-1 to TRBJ1-1; D gene ambiguous. CDR1 is SGHRS, CDR2 YFSETQ, per germline. V lost 0 bases to trimming and J lost 0 bases, with 12 bases between them. CDR3 length: 16 residues.

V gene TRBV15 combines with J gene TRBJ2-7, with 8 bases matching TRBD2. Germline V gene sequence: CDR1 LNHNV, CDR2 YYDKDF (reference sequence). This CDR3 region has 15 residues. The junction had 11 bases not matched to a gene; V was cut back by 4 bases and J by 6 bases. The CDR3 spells CATSMLAGLLGEQYF. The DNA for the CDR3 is TGTGCCACCAGCATGTTAGCGGGACTTCTGGGCGAGCAGTACTTC. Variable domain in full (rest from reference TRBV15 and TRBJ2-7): DAMVIQNPRYQVTQFGKPVTLSCSQTLNHNVMYWYQQKSSQAPKLLFHYYDKDFNNEADTPDNFQSRRPNTSFCFLDIRSPGLGDTAMYLCATSMLAGLLGEQYFGPGTRLTVT.

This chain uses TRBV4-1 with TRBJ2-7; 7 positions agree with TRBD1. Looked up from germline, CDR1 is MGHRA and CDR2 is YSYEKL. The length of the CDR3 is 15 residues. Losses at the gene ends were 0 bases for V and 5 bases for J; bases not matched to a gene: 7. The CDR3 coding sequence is TGCGCCAGCAGCCAAGATTTGACAGGGCGGCACGAGCAGTACTTC. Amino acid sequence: CASSQDLTGRHEQYF.

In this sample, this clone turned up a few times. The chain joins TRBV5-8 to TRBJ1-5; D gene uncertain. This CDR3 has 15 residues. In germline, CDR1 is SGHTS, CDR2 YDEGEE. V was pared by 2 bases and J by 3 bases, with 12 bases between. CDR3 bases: TGTGCCAGCAGCTTCCGGGGAACTTTCAATCAGCCCCAGCATTTT. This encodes CASSFRGTFNQPQHF.

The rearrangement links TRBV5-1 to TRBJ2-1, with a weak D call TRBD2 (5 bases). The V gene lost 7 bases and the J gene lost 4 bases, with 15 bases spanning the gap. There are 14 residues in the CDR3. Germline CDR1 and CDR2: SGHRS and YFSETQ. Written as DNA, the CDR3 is TGCGCCAGCTCCCGGCTGGGAGAATACAATGAGCAGTTCTTC. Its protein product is CASSRLGEYNEQFF. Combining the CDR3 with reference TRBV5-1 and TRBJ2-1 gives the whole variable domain KAGVTQTPRYLIKTRGQQVTLSCSPISGHRSVSWYQQTPGQGLQFLFEYFSETQRNKGNFPGRFSGRQFSNSRSEMNVSTLELGDSALYLCASSRLGEYNEQFFGPGTRLTVL.

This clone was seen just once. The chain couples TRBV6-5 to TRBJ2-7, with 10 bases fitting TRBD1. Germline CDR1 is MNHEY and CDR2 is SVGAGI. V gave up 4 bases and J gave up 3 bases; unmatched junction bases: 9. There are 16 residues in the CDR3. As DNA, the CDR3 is TGTGCCAGCAGTTTCTCTTCCGGGACAGGGGTCTACGAGCAGTACTTC. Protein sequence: CASSFSSGTGVYEQYF.

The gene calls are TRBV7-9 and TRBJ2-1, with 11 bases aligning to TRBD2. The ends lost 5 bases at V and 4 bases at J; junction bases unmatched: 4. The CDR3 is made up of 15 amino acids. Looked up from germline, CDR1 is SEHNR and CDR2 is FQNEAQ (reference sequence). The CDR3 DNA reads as TGTGCCAGCAGCACACTAGCGGGAGAGTACAATGAGCAGTTCTTC. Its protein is CASSTLAGEYNEQFF.

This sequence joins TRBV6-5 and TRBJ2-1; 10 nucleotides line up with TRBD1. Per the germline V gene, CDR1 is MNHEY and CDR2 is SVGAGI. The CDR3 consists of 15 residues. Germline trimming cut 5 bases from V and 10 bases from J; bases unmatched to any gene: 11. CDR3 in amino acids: CASSPPGTGVFEQFF. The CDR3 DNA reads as TGTGCCAGCAGTCCCCCCGGGACAGGGGTTTTCGAGCAGTTCTTC.

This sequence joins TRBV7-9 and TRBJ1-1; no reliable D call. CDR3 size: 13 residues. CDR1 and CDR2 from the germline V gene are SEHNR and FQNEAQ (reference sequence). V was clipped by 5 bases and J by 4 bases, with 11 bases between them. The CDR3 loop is CASSAQLSTEAFF. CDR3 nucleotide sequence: TGTGCCAGCAGCGCTCAATTGAGCACTGAAGCTTTCTTT.

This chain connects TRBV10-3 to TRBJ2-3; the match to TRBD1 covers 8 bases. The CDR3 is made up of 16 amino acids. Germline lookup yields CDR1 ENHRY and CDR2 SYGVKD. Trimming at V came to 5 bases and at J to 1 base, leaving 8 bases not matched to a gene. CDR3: CAISLTGEGGTDTQYF. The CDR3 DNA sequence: TGTGCCATCAGTTTGACAGGGGAAGGGGGCACAGATACGCAGTATTTT.

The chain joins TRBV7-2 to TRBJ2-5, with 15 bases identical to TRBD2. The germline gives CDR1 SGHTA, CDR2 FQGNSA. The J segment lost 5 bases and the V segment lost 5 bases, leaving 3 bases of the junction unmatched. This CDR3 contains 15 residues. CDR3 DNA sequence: TGTGCCAGCAGCATAGGACTAGCGGGAGGGGAGACCCAGTACTTC. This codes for CASSIGLAGGETQYF.

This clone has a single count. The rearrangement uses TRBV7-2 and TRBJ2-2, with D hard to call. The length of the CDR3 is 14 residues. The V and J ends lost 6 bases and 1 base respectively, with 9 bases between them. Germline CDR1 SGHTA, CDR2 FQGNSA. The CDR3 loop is CASSPRQNTGELFF. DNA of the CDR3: TGTGCCAGCAGTCCGCGACAGAACACCGGGGAGCTGTTTTTT.

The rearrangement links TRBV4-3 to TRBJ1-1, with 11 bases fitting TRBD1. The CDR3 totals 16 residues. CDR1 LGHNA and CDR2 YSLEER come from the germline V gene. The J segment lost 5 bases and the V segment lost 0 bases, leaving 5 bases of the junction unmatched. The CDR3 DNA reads TGCGCCAGCAGCCAAGAACCGGGACAGGGGGAAACTGAAGCTTTCTTT. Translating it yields CASSQEPGQGETEAFF.

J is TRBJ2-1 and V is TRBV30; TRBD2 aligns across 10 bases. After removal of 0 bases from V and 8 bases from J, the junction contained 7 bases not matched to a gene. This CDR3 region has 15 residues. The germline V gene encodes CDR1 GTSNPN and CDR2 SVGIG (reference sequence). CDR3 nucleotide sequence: TGTGCCTGGAGTGTAGGGGCTAGCGGGAGCTATGAGCAGTTCTTC. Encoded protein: CAWSVGASGSYEQFF.

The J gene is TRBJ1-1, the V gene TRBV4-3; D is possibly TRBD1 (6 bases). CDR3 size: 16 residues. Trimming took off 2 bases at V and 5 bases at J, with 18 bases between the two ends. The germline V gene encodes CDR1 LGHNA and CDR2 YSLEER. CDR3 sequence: CASSQRFGKGGTEAFF. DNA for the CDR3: TGCGCCAGCAGCCAAAGATTTGGGAAGGGGGGGACTGAAGCTTTCTTT.

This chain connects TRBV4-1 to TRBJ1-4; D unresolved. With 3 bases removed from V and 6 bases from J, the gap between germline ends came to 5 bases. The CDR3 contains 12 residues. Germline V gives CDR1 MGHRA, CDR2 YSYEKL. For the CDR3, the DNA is TGCGCCAGCAGCCATCAGGATGAAAAACTGTTTTTT. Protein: CASSHQDEKLFF.

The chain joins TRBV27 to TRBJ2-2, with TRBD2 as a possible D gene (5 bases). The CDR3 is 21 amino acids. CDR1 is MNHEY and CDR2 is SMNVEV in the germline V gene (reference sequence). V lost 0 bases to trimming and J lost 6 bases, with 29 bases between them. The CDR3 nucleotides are TGTGCCAGCAGTTTATCCCCACTTAGAGGTAGCGAAGGTGAAAGGCCCGGGGAGCTGTTTTTT. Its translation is CASSLSPLRGSEGERPGELFF.

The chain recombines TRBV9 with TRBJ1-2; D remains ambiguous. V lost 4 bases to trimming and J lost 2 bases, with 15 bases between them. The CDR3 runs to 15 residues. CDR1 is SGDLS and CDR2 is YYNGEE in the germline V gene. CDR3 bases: TGTGCCAGCAGCCCCAGCCCCGGGGTAAACTATGGCTACACCTTC. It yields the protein CASSPSPGVNYGYTF.

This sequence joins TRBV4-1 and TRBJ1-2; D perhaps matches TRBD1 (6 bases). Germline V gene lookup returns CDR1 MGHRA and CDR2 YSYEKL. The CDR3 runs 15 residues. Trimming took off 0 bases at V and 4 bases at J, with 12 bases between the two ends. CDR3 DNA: TGCGCCAGCAGCCAAGATCATGACAGGAGCTATGGCTACACCTTC. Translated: CASSQDHDRSYGYTF.